This paragraph reports one TCR beta chain. For every subset, genomic DNA was evenly distributed across several immunoSEQ plates. Repertoires were generated with immunoSEQ multiplex PCR, while TCRdb's copy carries only in-frame clones and drops some. The sample lists around 1.5 million clones, 98% occurring once. This record belongs to a study of shared clonotypes between healthy human individuals. Trimming cost V 4 bases and J 2 bases; bases outside gene matches: 5. Germline CDR1 is MNHNY and CDR2 is SVGAGI (reference sequence). The CDR3 length is 14 residues. V and J are TRBV6-6 and TRBJ2-7, with 7 bases fitting TRBD1. This TCR derives from a man aged 25 to 40 in good health. The specimen sequenced was naive CD4+ T cells sorted from blood. Subset described: CD45RA+ positively selected. The chain's CDR3 is CASSLNRGTYEQYF. Written as DNA, the CDR3 is TGTGCCAGCAGTTTAAACAGGGGAACCTACGAGCAGTACTTC.